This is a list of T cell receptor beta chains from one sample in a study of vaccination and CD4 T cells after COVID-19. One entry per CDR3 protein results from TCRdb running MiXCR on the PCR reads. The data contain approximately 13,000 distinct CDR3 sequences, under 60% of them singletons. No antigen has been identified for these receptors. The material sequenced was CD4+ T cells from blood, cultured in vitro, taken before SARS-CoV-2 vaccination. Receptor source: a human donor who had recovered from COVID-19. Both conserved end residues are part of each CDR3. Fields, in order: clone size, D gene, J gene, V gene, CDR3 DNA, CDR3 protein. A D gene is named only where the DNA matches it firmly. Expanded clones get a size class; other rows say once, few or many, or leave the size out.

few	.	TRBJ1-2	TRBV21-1	TGTGCCAGCAGCAATTACCGTGTTCCGCACTATGGCTACACCTTC	CASSNYRVPHYGYTF
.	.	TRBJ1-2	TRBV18	TGTGCCAGCTCACCTTCAATCGGCACCCTCTATGGCTACACCTTC	CASSPSIGTLYGYTF
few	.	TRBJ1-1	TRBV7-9	TGTGCCAGCAGCCGGCCGGGAGGGCCTCGCGACACTGAAGCTTTCTTT	CASSRPGGPRDTEAFF
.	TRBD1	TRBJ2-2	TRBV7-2	TGTGCCAGCAGCTTAATCGGGACAGGGGAGGCCGGGGAGCTGTTTTTT	CASSLIGTGEAGELFF
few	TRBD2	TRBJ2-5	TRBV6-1	TGTGCCAGCAGCGTCAGACTAGCGGGAAGACAAGAGACCCAGTACTTC	CASSVRLAGRQETQYF
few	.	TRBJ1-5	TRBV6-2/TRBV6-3	TGTGCCAGCAGTTACTCAGAGAAGGCAGGACTTAGCAATCAGCCCCAGCATTTT	CASSYSEKAGLSNQPQHF
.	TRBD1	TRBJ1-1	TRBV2	TGTGCCAGCAGTGGACCGGGACAGACTAACACTGAAGCTTTCTTT	CASSGPGQTNTEAFF
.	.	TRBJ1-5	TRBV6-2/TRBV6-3	TGTGCCAGCAGTTACCATGGACGGGATCAGCCCCAGCATTTT	CASSYHGRDQPQHF
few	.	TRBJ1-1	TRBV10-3	TGTGCCATCGGCTCCGGATCCTTGAACACTGAAGCTTTCTTT	CAIGSGSLNTEAFF
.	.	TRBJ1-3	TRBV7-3	TGTGCCAGCAGCTTAGGGTCTTCTGGAAACACCATATATTTT	CASSLGSSGNTIYF
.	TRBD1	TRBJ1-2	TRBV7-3	TGTGCCAGCAGCCTAACGGGACAGGGGGCCTGGGGCTACACCTTC	CASSLTGQGAWGYTF
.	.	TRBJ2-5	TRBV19	TGTGCCAGTAGTCCGGGGAACCAAGAGACCCAGTACTTC	CASSPGNQETQYF
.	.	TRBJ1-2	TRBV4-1	TGCGCCAGCAACTGGGGCCCTCCCCTCTATGGCTACACCTTC	CASNWGPPLYGYTF
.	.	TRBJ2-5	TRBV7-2	TGTGCCAGCAGCCCCCGACAGACCCAAGAGACCCAGTACTTC	CASSPRQTQETQYF
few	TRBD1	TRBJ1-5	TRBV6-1	TGTGCCAGCACCAGGACAGGGGGACTTCAGCCCCAGCATTTT	CASTRTGGLQPQHF
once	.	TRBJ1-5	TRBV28	TGTGCCAGCAGTCCCGGGGGAAGGGATAGCAATCAGCCCCAGCATTTT	CASSPGGRDSNQPQHF
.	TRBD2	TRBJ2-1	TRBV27	TGTGCCAGCAGTTTATCCTTGACTAGCGGCGGGTACAATGAGCAGTTCTTC	CASSLSLTSGGYNEQFF
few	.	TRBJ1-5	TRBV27	TGTGCCAGCAGTTTCCTGGCCTCCAATGATCCCCAGCATTTT	CASSFLASNDPQHF
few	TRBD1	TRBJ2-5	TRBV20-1	TGCAGTGCCGCGTGGACAGGGGAAGAGACCCAGTACTTC	CSAAWTGEETQYF
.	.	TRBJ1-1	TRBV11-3	TGTGCCAGCAGCTTAATAAACACTGAAGCTTTCTTT	CASSLINTEAFF
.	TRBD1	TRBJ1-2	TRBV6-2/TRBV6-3	TGTGCCAGCGGAGACAGGGATGGCTACACCTTC	CASGDRDGYTF
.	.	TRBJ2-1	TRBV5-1	TGCGCCAGCAGCTTGATACGAATCGTTGGAAATGAGCAGTTCTTC	CASSLIRIVGNEQFF
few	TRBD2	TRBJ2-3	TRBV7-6	TGTGCCAGCAGCTTTAGGACTAGCGGGAGCTACGATACGCAGTATTTT	CASSFRTSGSYDTQYF
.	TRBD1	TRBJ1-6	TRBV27	TGTGCCAGCAGTTTGACTATTGACAGGGCTGGAAATTCACCCCTCCACTTT	CASSLTIDRAGNSPLHF
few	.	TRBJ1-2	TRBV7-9	TGTGCCAGCAGCCTCCCCGGACAGACTTCTAACTATGGCTACACCTTC	CASSLPGQTSNYGYTF
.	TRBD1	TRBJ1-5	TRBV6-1	TGCGCCACCAGTGAAGGGACAGAAGGTCACCAGCCCCAGCATTTT	CATSEGTEGHQPQHF
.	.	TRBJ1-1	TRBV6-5	TGTGCCAGCAGTTACGGGACACGGCCGTTCTTT	CASSYGTRPFF
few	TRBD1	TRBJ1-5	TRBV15	TGTGCCACCAGCGGCCGTCGGGACAGGGATCAGCCCCAGCATTTT	CATSGRRDRDQPQHF
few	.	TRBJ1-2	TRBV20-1	TGCAGTGCTAGTCGCCACAGATTCGGGAACTATGGCTACACCTTC	CSASRHRFGNYGYTF
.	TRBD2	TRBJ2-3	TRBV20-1	TGCAGTGCTAGAGATCACGGGACTAGCGGACGCCGCGATACGCAGTATTTT	CSARDHGTSGRRDTQYF
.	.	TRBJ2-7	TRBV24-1	TGTGCCACCAGTGATGCCCGGACTGATACCTACGAGCAGTACTTC	CATSDARTDTYEQYF
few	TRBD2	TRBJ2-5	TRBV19	TGTGCCAGTAGTGCACTTAGGACTAGCGGTTCAGAGACCCAGTACTTC	CASSALRTSGSETQYF
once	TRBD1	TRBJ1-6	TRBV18	TGTGCCACCACAGGGACAGCCCGTAATTCACCCCTCCACTTT	CATTGTARNSPLHF
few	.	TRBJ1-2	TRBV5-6	TGTGCCAGCAGCTTGGGCCGTGACTATGGCTACACCTTC	CASSLGRDYGYTF
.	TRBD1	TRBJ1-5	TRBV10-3	TGTGCCATCAGTGACCTACAGGGGCGACCTAGCAATCAGCCCCAGCATTTT	CAISDLQGRPSNQPQHF
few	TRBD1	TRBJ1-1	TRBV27	TGTGCCAGCAGTAACCGGGACAGGAACACTGAAGCTTTCTTT	CASSNRDRNTEAFF
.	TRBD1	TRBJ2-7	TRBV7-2	TGTGCCAGCAGGGTGACAGGGAGCTCCTACGAGCAGTACTTC	CASRVTGSSYEQYF
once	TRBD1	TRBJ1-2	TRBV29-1	TGCAGCGTTGAGACAGGGGATTATGGCTACACCTTC	CSVETGDYGYTF
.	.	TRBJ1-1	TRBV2	TGTGCCAGCAGTGAGGGGGTGTTGGAAAGGGCTGAAGCTTTCTTT	CASSEGVLERAEAFF
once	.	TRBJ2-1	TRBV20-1	TGCAGTGCTGGTGGGGCTAGCTCCTACAATGAGCAGTTCTTC	CSAGGASSYNEQFF
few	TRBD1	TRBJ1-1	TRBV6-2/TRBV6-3	TGTGCCAGCAGTCGGGACAGCTCGATGAACACTGAAGCTTTCTTT	CASSRDSSMNTEAFF
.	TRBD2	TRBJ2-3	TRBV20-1	TGCAGTGCTAGGAAGTACGGGGGGGCGGAAGATACGCAGTATTTT	CSARKYGGAEDTQYF
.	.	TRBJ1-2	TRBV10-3	TGTGCCATCGGGGGGACTGCTAACTATGGCTACACCTTC	CAIGGTANYGYTF
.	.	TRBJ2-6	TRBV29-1	TGCAGCGTTGACCCACTTGGGCAACCTTCTGGGGCCAACGTCCTGACTTTC	CSVDPLGQPSGANVLTF
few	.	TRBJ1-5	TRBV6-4	TGTGCCAGCAGTGCGCAGGGAGGGAATCAGCCCCAGCATTTT	CASSAQGGNQPQHF
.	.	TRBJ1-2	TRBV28	TGTGCCAGCAGTGAGGGTGAATATGGCTACACCTTC	CASSEGEYGYTF
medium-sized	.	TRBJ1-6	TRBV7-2	TGTGCCAGCAGCTATCTTGGGGATTCACCCCTCCACTTT	CASSYLGDSPLHF
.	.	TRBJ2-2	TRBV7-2	TGTGCCAGCAGCTTAAACGGGCCCAACACCGGGGAGCTGTTTTTT	CASSLNGPNTGELFF
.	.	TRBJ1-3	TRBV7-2	TGTGCCAGCGGTGACCCACAGGGATTTGGAAACACCATATATTTT	CASGDPQGFGNTIYF
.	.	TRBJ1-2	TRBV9	TGTGCCAGCAGCACACACAGGGAAGATGGCTACACCTTC	CASSTHREDGYTF
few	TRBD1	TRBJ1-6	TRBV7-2	TGTGCCAGCAGCTTAGTCGGCAGGGGGTATTCACCCCTCCACTTT	CASSLVGRGYSPLHF
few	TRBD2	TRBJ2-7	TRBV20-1	TGCAGTGCTGGGGGGACTAGCGGACCCATCTACGAGCAGTACTTC	CSAGGTSGPIYEQYF
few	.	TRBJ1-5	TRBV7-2	TGTGCCAGCAGCTTAGGCGTACAGGGCGGGACCCAGAATCAGCCCCAGCATTTT	CASSLGVQGGTQNQPQHF
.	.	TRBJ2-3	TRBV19	TGTGCCAGTAGTATTGGGTTAGGCACAGATACGCAGTATTTT	CASSIGLGTDTQYF
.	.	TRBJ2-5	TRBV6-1	TGTGCCAGCAGTGAACAGGCGAACCAAGAGACCCAGTACTTC	CASSEQANQETQYF
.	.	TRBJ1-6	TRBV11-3	TGTGCCAGCAGCTTTAATTCAGGATCACCCCTCCACTTT	CASSFNSGSPLHF
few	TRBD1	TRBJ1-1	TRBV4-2	TGTGCCAGCACCGCCTTCGGAGGACAGGGGAACACTGAAGCTTTCTTT	CASTAFGGQGNTEAFF